This T cell receptor beta chain was recovered during a study of shared clonotypes between healthy human individuals. At the deep level, the assay was run. The method was immunoSEQ multiplex PCR; TCRdb's version includes in-frame clones alone and lacks a portion of them. The sample lists approximately 2.3 million clones; 93% were seen once. CDR3 size: 14 residues. With 7 bases removed from V and 0 bases from J, the gap between germline ends came to 12 bases. Germline assignment: CDR1 LNHDA and CDR2 SQIVND (reference sequence). Turning to this clone: What it recognizes is unknown.

Participating donors were healthy, HIV-negative adults free of recent acute infections or vaccinations. CD4+ cells were split into CD45RA+ naive and CD45RA-negative memory subsets. General study findings and limits: Sequencing depth was a factor that was expected to affect clonotype sharing among donors.

The chain has TRBV19 and TRBJ1-1; D ambiguous. Material: naive CD4+ T cells from PBMCs. Subset: CD45RA+ positively selected. The source is a young man in good health. Some clones in this sample may be carry-over from other donors' samples. CDR3 sequence: CASTWRALNTEAFF. The CDR3 DNA reads TGTGCCAGTACTTGGAGGGCTTTGAACACTGAAGCTTTCTTT.